The rows below give T cell receptor beta chains drawn from one sample of a study of long-term antiretroviral therapy in people with HIV. Clones were read by immunoSEQ multiplex PCR, and TCRdb kept only the in-frame ones, dropping some. Of fewer than 25,000 clones listed, 80% to 90% were seen once; the top ten hold more than 6.5%. The sequences come from unsorted PBMCs, collected 1.8 years before starting antiretroviral therapy. The receptors shown here come from a woman younger than 45 with HIV. Each CDR3 is given with its conserved first and last residue. D genes are given only for firm matches. Clone size is given for some rows only: seen once, a few or many times, or a class if the clone is expanded.

j_call: TRBJ2-7; d_call: NA; clone_size: NA; v_call: TRBV27; cdr3_nt: TGTGCCAGCAGTAGGGGACAAGGAGGGTCCTACGAGCAGTACTTC; cdr3_aa: CASSRGQGGSYEQYF
j_call: TRBJ1-5; d_call: NA; clone_size: NA; v_call: TRBV27; cdr3_nt: TGTGCCAGCAGCTCAGGGTACAATCAGCCCCAGCATTTT; cdr3_aa: CASSSGYNQPQHF
j_call: TRBJ2-1; d_call: TRBD2; clone_size: once; v_call: TRBV5-5; cdr3_nt: TGTGCCAGCAGCTTGCTCGGGGGGGCGGGCAATGAGCAGTTCTTC; cdr3_aa: CASSLLGGAGNEQFF
j_call: TRBJ1-2; d_call: TRBD1; clone_size: NA; v_call: TRBV6-1; cdr3_nt: TGTGCCAGCAGTGGACTAACAACAGGGGTCGGCTATGGCTACACCTTC; cdr3_aa: CASSGLTTGVGYGYTF
j_call: TRBJ2-7; d_call: TRBD2; clone_size: NA; v_call: TRBV19; cdr3_nt: TGTGCCAGTTACGGACTAGCGGGGGGCTCCTACGAGCAGTACTTC; cdr3_aa: CASYGLAGGSYEQYF
j_call: TRBJ1-3; d_call: TRBD1; clone_size: once; v_call: TRBV15; cdr3_nt: TGTGCCACCAGCAGAGATAGACAGGGTACGGGAAACACCATATATTTT; cdr3_aa: CATSRDRQGTGNTIYF
j_call: TRBJ2-2; d_call: NA; clone_size: once; v_call: TRBV7-3; cdr3_nt: TGTGCCAGCAGCTTACTGTCCAGATCGAACACCGGGGAGCTGTTTTTT; cdr3_aa: CASSLLSRSNTGELFF
j_call: TRBJ1-1; d_call: TRBD1; clone_size: NA; v_call: TRBV19; cdr3_nt: TGTGCCAGTAGTCCAACAGGGGGACAGACTGAAGCTTTCTTT; cdr3_aa: CASSPTGGQTEAFF
j_call: TRBJ1-1; d_call: TRBD1; clone_size: NA; v_call: TRBV5-1; cdr3_nt: TGCGCCAGCAGACACGGGACAGGGGTTGAAGCTTTCTTT; cdr3_aa: CASRHGTGVEAFF
j_call: TRBJ1-1; d_call: NA; clone_size: few; v_call: TRBV10-2; cdr3_nt: TGCGCCAGCAGTGAGATCCGGGTTGAAGCTTTCTTT; cdr3_aa: CASSEIRVEAFF
j_call: TRBJ1-2; d_call: TRBD1; clone_size: once; v_call: TRBV9; cdr3_nt: TGTGCCAGCGGAAAACAGGGGGCGTATGGCTACACCTTC; cdr3_aa: CASGKQGAYGYTF
j_call: TRBJ1-4; d_call: NA; clone_size: NA; v_call: TRBV29-1; cdr3_nt: TGCAGCGTTGTCGACGAAAAACTGTTTTTT; cdr3_aa: CSVVDEKLFF
j_call: TRBJ2-2; d_call: TRBD2; clone_size: NA; v_call: TRBV27; cdr3_nt: TGTGCCAGCAGTTTTCTAGCGGGGGGGACCGGGGAGCTGTTTTTT; cdr3_aa: CASSFLAGGTGELFF
j_call: TRBJ1-5; d_call: TRBD1; clone_size: NA; v_call: TRBV27; cdr3_nt: TGTGCCAGCAAAATCACAGGGGTAGGACAGCCCCAGCATTTT; cdr3_aa: CASKITGVGQPQHF
j_call: TRBJ1-6; d_call: NA; clone_size: NA; v_call: TRBV11-2; cdr3_nt: TGTGCCAGCAGCTTCAGTGAGGGAAATAATTCACCCCTCCACTTT; cdr3_aa: CASSFSEGNNSPLHF